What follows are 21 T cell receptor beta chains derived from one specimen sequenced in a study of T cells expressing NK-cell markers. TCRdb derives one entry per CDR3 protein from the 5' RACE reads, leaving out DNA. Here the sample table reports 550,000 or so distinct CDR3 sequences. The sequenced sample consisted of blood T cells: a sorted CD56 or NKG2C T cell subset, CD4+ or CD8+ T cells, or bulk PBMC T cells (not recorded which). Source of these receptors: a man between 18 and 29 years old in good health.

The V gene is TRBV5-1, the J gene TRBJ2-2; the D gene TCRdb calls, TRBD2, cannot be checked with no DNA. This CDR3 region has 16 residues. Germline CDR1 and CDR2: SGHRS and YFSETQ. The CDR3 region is CASSLVGGRTTGELFF.

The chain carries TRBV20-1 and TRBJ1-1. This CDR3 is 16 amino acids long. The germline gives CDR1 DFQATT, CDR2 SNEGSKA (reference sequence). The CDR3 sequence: CSASDSGVGLPTEAFF.

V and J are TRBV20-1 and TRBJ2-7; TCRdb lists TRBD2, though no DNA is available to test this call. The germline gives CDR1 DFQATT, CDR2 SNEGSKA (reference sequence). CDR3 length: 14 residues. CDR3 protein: CSAEGLEGSYEQYF.

CDR3 amino acids: CASSLDRWGPRVGAFF. The rearrangement joins TRBV11-2 to TRBJ1-1. The germline V gene has CDR1 SGHAT and CDR2 FQNNGV. The CDR3 is 16 amino acids.

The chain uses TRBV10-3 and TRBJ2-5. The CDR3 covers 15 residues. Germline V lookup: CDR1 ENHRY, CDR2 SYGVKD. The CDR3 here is CAISESRQPQETQYF.

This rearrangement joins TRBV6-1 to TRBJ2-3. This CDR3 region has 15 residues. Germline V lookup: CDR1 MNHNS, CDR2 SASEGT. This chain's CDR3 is CASSDWVRGTDTQYF.

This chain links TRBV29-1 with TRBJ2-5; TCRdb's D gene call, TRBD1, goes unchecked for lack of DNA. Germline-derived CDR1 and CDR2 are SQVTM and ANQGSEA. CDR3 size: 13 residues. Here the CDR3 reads CSVASTGKETQYF.

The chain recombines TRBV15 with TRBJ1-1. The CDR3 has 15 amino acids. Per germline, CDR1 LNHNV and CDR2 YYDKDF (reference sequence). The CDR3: CATSGGENLNTEAFF.

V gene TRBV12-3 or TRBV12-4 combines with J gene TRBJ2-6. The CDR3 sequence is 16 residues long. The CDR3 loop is CASSLAEFSGANVLTF.

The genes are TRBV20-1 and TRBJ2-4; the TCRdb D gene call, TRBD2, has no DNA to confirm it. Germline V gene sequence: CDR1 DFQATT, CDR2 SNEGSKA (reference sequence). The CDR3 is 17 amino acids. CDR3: CSAGVFTSGLAKNIQYF.

The CDR3 reads CASSEGVWLGLAKNIQYF. The chain has TRBV2 and TRBJ2-4. This CDR3 contains 18 residues. Germline assignment: CDR1 SNHLY and CDR2 FYNNEI.

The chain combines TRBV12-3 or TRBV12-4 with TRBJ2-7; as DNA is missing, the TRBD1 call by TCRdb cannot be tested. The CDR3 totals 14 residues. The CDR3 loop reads CASTFSDSLYEQYF.

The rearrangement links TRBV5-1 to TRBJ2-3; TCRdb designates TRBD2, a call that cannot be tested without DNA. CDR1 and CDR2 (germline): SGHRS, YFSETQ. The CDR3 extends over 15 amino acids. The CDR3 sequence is CASSHSGANTDTQYF.

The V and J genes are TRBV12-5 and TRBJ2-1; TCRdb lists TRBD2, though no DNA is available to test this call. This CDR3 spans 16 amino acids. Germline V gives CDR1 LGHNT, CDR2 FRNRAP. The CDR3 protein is CASAALATQTYNEQFF. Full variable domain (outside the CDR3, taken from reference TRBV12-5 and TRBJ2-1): DARVTQTPRHKVTEMGQEVTMRCQPILGHNTVFWYRQTMMQGLELLAYFRNRAPLDDSGMPKDRFSAEMPDATLATLKIQPSEPRDSAVYFCASAALATQTYNEQFFGPGTRLTVL.

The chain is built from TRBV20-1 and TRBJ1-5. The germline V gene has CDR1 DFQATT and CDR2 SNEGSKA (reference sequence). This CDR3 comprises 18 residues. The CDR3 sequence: CSAMDPVGVGYSNQPQHF.

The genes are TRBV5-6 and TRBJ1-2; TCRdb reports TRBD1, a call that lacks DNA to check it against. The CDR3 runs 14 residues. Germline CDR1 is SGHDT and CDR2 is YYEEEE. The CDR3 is CASSPRTGLWSYTF.

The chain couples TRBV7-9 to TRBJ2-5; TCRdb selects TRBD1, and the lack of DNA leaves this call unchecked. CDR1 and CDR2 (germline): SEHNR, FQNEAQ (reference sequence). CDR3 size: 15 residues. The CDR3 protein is CASSLVTAYQETQYF. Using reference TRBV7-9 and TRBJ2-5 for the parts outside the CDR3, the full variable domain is DTGVSQNPRHKITKRGQNVTFRCDPISEHNRLYWYRQTLGQGPEFLTYFQNEAQLEKSRLLSDRFSAERPKGSFSTLEIQRTEQGDSAMYLCASSLVTAYQETQYFGPGTRLLVL.

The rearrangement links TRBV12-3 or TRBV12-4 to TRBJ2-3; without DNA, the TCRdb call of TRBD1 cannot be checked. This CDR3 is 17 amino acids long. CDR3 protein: CASRNTGALIGTDTQYF.

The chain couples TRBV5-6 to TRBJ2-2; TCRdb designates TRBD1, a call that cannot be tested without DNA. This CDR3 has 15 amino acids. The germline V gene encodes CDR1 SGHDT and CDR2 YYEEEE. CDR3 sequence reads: CASRTGLKNTGELFF.

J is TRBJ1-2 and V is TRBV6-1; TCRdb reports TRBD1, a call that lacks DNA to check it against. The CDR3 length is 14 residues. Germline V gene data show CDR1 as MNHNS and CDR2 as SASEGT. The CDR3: CASKTGRRDYGYTF.

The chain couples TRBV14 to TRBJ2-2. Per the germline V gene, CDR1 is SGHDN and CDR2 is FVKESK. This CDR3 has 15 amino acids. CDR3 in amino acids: CASSHKQSSTGELFF.